This T cell receptor (beta chain) emerged from a study of shared clonotypes between healthy human individuals. It was CD45RO-negative cells, positively selected for CCR7, that made up naive CD8 cells, with terminally differentiated effector memory CD45RA+ cells excluded. At a deep level, the assay was run. Sequenced by immunoSEQ multiplex PCR; TCRdb stores in-frame clones only, minus some. Of roughly 1,800,000 clones in the sample, approximately 94% were seen once. This CDR3 spans 13 amino acids. The V end lost 2 bases, the J end lost 6 bases, and 10 bases lay between the germline ends. Germline CDR1 MDHEN, CDR2 SYDVKM.

The J gene is TRBJ1-1, the V gene TRBV28; maybe TRBD1 (6 bases). The sequence was collected from a man between 18 and 35 years old in good health. The sample was naive CD8+ T cells sorted from blood. CDR3 protein: CASSLRGAPEAFF. CDR3 nucleotides: TGTGCCAGCAGTTTACGGGGGGCCCCTGAAGCTTTCTTT.